This T cell receptor beta chain was recovered during a study of control samples from healthy donors and cancer patients. The count of this clone is one. The CDR3 is 13 residues long. Between the trimmed V and J ends, which lost 4 bases and 1 base, there was a span of 7 bases. Sequencing used immunoSEQ multiplex PCR; TCRdb keeps in-frame clones, though not all of them. Of 85,000 to 95,000 clones listed, roughly nine tenths were seen once; the top ten hold around 0.9%. The chain employs TRBV12-3 or TRBV12-4 and TRBJ1-2; D is unclear. Sequencing was performed on blood. The clonotype was recovered from a woman in her 30s in good health. The CDR3 reads CASSYPNNYGYTF. The CDR3 bases are TGTGCCAGCAGTTATCCGAATAACTATGGCTACACCTTC.